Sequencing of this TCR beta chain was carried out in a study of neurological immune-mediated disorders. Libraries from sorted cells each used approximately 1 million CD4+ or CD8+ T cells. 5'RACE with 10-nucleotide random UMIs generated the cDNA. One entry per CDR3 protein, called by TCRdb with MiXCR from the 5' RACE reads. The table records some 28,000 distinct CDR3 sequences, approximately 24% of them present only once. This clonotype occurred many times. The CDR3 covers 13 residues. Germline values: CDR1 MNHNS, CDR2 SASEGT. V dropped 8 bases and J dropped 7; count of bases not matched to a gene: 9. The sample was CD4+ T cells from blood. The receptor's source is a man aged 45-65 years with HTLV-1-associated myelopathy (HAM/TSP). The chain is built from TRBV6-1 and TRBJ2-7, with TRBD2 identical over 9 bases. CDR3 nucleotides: TGTGCCAGCGGTGTAGCGGGAGACAGGGAGCAGTACTTC. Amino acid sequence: CASGVAGDREQYF.